These 29 T cell receptor beta chains originate from one sample sequenced in a study of blood T cell repertoires in COVID-19. Clones were read by immunoSEQ multiplex PCR, and TCRdb kept only the in-frame ones, dropping some. The data contain approximately 130,000 clones, around 85% of them singletons. Specimen: peripheral blood. The origin of the receptors is a woman in her forties or fifties who had recovered from COVID-19.

This clone came up once. The V call is TRBV7-9, the J call TRBJ1-4; 7 bases line up with TRBD1. V shed 4 bases, J shed 5 bases, and the junction held 10 bases outside the gene matches. The CDR3 length is 16 residues. From germline, CDR1 is SEHNR and CDR2 FQNEAQ (reference sequence). CDR3 in DNA: TGTGCCAGCAGCTCAAACCCGGGACAGCTGAATGAAAAACTGTTTTTT. It yields the protein CASSSNPGQLNEKLFF.

Details on this clone: The identical CDR3 is also encoded by other nucleotide sequences in the sample. This chain joins TRBV6-2 or TRBV6-3 and TRBJ2-1; D call uncertain. The V end lost 2 bases, the J end lost 6 bases, and 5 bases lay between the germline ends. Germline CDR1 is MNHEY and CDR2 is SVGEGT. CDR3 length: 12 residues. The CDR3 protein is CASSYPSNEQFF. DNA of the CDR3: TGTGCCAGCAGTTACCCCAGCAATGAGCAGTTCTTC.

The CDR3, as DNA: TGCAGCGTTGACACCTCCCGGACTAGCGGGAGCGCCTACAATGAGCAGTTCTTC. The encoded protein is CSVDTSRTSGSAYNEQFF. The chain has TRBV29-1 and TRBJ2-1; 13 nucleotides match TRBD2. This CDR3 is built from 18 residues. Germline V gene data show CDR1 as SQVTM and CDR2 as ANQGSEA. Trimming at V came to 3 bases and at J to 2 bases, leaving 10 bases not matched to a gene.

This chain uses TRBV14 with TRBJ2-1, with D possibly TRBD1 on 7 matching bases. The germline CDR1 and CDR2 sequences are SGHDN and FVKESK. The length of the CDR3 is 16 residues. V was clipped by 4 bases and J by 7 bases, with 20 bases between them. The CDR3 DNA sequence: TGTGCCAGCAGCCCCACAGGGGACTGGAATAATAATGAGCAGTTCTTC. It encodes CASSPTGDWNNNEQFF.

This clone came up once. This rearrangement joins TRBV15 to TRBJ2-5; D gene ambiguous. Germline lookup yields CDR1 LNHNV and CDR2 YYDKDF (reference sequence). The V gene lost 5 bases and the J gene lost 0 bases, with 7 bases spanning the gap. CDR3 length equals 13 residues. The CDR3 DNA reads TGTGCCACCAGCCACCGGGACCAAGAGACCCAGTACTTC. This gives the protein CATSHRDQETQYF.

The chain carries TRBV3-1 (or the pseudogene TRBV3-2) and TRBJ2-7; 9 bases are shared with TRBD2. The germline V gene encodes CDR1 LGHDT and CDR2 YNNKEL (reference sequence). Unmatched junction bases numbered 8, after V lost 1 base and J lost 4 bases. CDR3 length: 16 amino acids. CDR3 sequence: CASSQGAAGGQYEQYF. The CDR3, as DNA: TGTGCCAGCAGCCAAGGCGCAGCGGGAGGACAATACGAGCAGTACTTC.

V is TRBV19 and J is TRBJ2-6, with 8 bases identical to TRBD2. Trimming removed 6 bases from V and 0 bases from J; junction bases left unmatched: 13. The CDR3 extends over 19 amino acids. The V gene's germline CDR1 is LNHDA and CDR2 SQIVND (reference sequence). The CDR3 loop is CASSILALADPSGANVLTF. The CDR3 DNA follows: TGTGCCAGTAGCATCCTGGCACTAGCGGACCCCTCTGGGGCCAACGTCCTGACTTTC. The entire variable domain, with the rest obtained from reference TRBV19 and TRBJ2-6, is as follows: DGGITQSPKYLFRKEGQNVTLSCEQNLNHDAMYWYRQDPGQGLRLIYYSQIVNDFQKGDIAEGYSVSREKKESFPLTVTSAQKNPTAFYLCASSILALADPSGANVLTFGAGSRLTVL.

The chain combines TRBV18 with TRBJ2-5; weak D call: TRBD2 (5 bases). Trimming took off 3 bases at V and 2 bases at J, with 7 bases between the two ends. The V gene's germline CDR1 is KGHSH and CDR2 LQKENI. The CDR3 sequence is 13 residues long. The CDR3 is CASSPSGQETQYF. CDR3 nucleotides: TGTGCCAGCTCACCCTCGGGGCAAGAGACCCAGTACTTC.

J is TRBJ1-1 and V is TRBV2; TRBD1 matches at 10 bases. V gave up 7 bases and J gave up 6 bases; unmatched junction bases: 8. The CDR3 length is 14 residues. Germline V lookup: CDR1 SNHLY, CDR2 FYNNEI. The chain's CDR3 is CASNWDRGTAEAFF. The CDR3 DNA sequence: TGTGCCAGCAACTGGGACAGGGGTACAGCTGAAGCTTTCTTT.

This chain connects TRBV14 to TRBJ2-7, with 8 nucleotides matching TRBD1. With V trimmed by 4 bases and J by 9 bases, 14 bases remained unmatched. In germline, CDR1 is SGHDN, CDR2 FVKESK. CDR3 length: 15 residues. The CDR3 spells CASSLVRRGRNAQYF. As DNA, the CDR3 is TGTGCCAGCAGCCTCGTCCGCAGGGGGCGGAACGCGCAGTACTTC. The complete variable domain, with remaining parts taken from reference TRBV14 and TRBJ2-7, reads EAGVTQFPSHSVIEKGQTVTLRCDPISGHDNLYWYRRVMGKEIKFLLHFVKESKQDESGMPNNRFLAERTGGTYSTLKVQPAELEDSGVYFCASSLVRRGRNAQYFGPGTRLTVT.

The chain carries TRBV20-1 and TRBJ2-1, with 9 bases lining up with TRBD2. CDR3 length: 15 amino acids. V was pared by 3 bases and J by 7 bases, with 10 bases of the junction left unmatched. The germline gives CDR1 DFQATT, CDR2 SNEGSKA (reference sequence). CDR3 residues: CSASGGGRGRNEQFF. The CDR3 nucleotides read TGCAGTGCTAGTGGGGGCGGGAGGGGACGTAATGAGCAGTTCTTC.

The rearrangement joins TRBV6-5 to TRBJ1-2, with 10 bases matching TRBD1. The CDR3 extends over 14 amino acids. From germline, CDR1 is MNHEY and CDR2 SVGAGI. The J segment lost 4 bases and the V segment lost 5 bases, leaving 4 bases of the junction unmatched. CDR3 DNA sequence: TGTGCCAGCAGTCAGGGACAGGGGACCTATGGCTACACCTTC. Protein: CASSQGQGTYGYTF.

The table lists this clone with a few counts. V is TRBV27 and J is TRBJ2-7; D remains unclear. Germline V gives CDR1 MNHEY, CDR2 SMNVEV (reference sequence). V lost 7 bases to trimming and J lost 3 bases, with 10 bases between them. The CDR3 runs 12 residues. DNA for the CDR3: TGTGCCAGCAATCCTCCCGGCTACGAGCAGTACTTC. Protein product: CASNPPGYEQYF.

The V gene is TRBV3-1 (or the pseudogene TRBV3-2), the J gene TRBJ1-1; TRBD1 matches at 7 bases. Trimming took 4 bases from V and 3 from J; bases not matched to a gene: 2. CDR1 is LGHDT and CDR2 is YNNKEL in the germline V gene (reference sequence). The CDR3 has 13 amino acids. The chain's CDR3 is CASSLQGHTEAFF. CDR3 nucleotide sequence: TGTGCCAGCAGCCTACAGGGGCACACTGAAGCTTTCTTT.

This chain connects TRBV7-2 to TRBJ1-1; D might be TRBD1 (5 bases). The V end lost 5 bases, the J end lost 5 bases, and 15 bases lay between the germline ends. This CDR3 region has 14 residues. CDR1 is SGHTA, CDR2 FQGNSA, per germline. The CDR3 sequence: CASSPPREGTEAFF. For the CDR3, the DNA is TGTGCCAGCAGCCCACCCAGGGAGGGAACTGAAGCTTTCTTT.

The chain links TRBV19 to TRBJ1-2; 8 bases agree with TRBD1. There are 13 residues in the CDR3. CDR1 and CDR2 from the germline V gene are LNHDA and SQIVND (reference sequence). The junction had 9 bases not matched to a gene; V was cut back by 7 bases and J by 8 bases. In DNA form, the CDR3 reads TGTGCCAGTATCCGGGACAGGTCTATCGGCTACACCTTC. It yields the protein CASIRDRSIGYTF.

The V call is TRBV7-8, the J call TRBJ2-1; 10 bases fit TRBD2. The V and J ends lost 3 bases and 8 bases, in that order; junction bases with no gene match: 13. Per the germline V gene, CDR1 is SGHVS and CDR2 is FQNEAQ. The CDR3 covers 17 residues. For the CDR3, the DNA is TGTGCCAGCAGCTTTCAGGCTAGCGGGAGTTTAGTGTATGAGCAGTTCTTC. Translation gives CASSFQASGSLVYEQFF.

This chain links TRBV30 with TRBJ2-1; unclear D gene. There are 12 residues in the CDR3. CDR1 and CDR2 from the germline V gene are GTSNPN and SVGIG (reference sequence). V lost 0 bases, J lost 4 bases, and 4 bases lay in between. The CDR3 region has the DNA TGTGCCTGGAGTGTGAGGTACAATGAGCAGTTCTTC. This codes for CAWSVRYNEQFF.

The CDR3 DNA is TGTGCCAGCAGTTCCACAAGTGGGCGGACAGGAAACACCATATATTTT. Amino acid sequence: CASSSTSGRTGNTIYF. The chain has TRBV6-5 and TRBJ1-3, with a tentative D call TRBD1 (5 bases). V lost 4 bases, J lost 4 bases, and 17 bases lay in between. Germline-derived CDR1 and CDR2 are MNHEY and SVGAGI. The CDR3 contains 16 residues.

V usage is TRBV2 and J usage is TRBJ2-5, with 8 nucleotides matching TRBD1. The J segment lost 5 bases and the V segment lost 5 bases, leaving 7 bases of the junction unmatched. The V gene's germline CDR1 is SNHLY and CDR2 FYNNEI. The CDR3 runs to 14 residues. This chain's CDR3 is CASSINRGTETQYF. CDR3 coding DNA: TGTGCCAGCAGTATCAACAGGGGGACGGAGACCCAGTACTTC.

The gene calls are TRBV7-9 and TRBJ1-1; the D is unclear. The CDR3 has 14 residues. Trimming stripped 2 bases from V and 4 bases from J, with 11 bases between. Germline CDR1 SEHNR, CDR2 FQNEAQ (reference sequence). The CDR3 region is CASSLQASSTEAFF. CDR3 nucleotide sequence: TGTGCCAGCAGCTTACAGGCGTCGAGCACTGAAGCTTTCTTT.

This chain connects TRBV5-4 to TRBJ2-7; 7 bases map to TRBD2. Germline V lookup: CDR1 SGHNT, CDR2 YYREEE (reference sequence). V gave up 3 bases and J gave up 0 bases; unmatched junction bases: 9. This CDR3 has 16 residues. The CDR3 DNA is TGTGCCAGCAGCTCCCTCACTAGCGCGGGCTCCTACGAGCAGTACTTC. It yields the protein CASSSLTSAGSYEQYF.

The chain employs TRBV2 and TRBJ2-3, with 10 bases aligning to TRBD2. Germline V lookup: CDR1 SNHLY, CDR2 FYNNEI. After removal of 8 bases from V and 0 bases from J, the junction contained 14 bases not matched to a gene. The CDR3 spans 18 residues. This chain's CDR3 is CASRQGLAGVGSTDTQYF. The CDR3 nucleotides are TGTGCCAGCCGACAAGGCCTAGCGGGAGTCGGTAGCACAGATACGCAGTATTTT.

The genes are TRBV12-3 or TRBV12-4 and TRBJ2-1; TRBD2 aligns across 7 bases. This CDR3 has 13 amino acids. V lost 6 bases to trimming and J lost 6 bases; unmatched junction nucleotides: 5. CDR3 sequence (DNA): TGTGCCAGCAGCATCAGGACTAGCAATGAGCAGTTCTTC. Residues: CASSIRTSNEQFF.

V is TRBV24-1 and J is TRBJ2-1, with D unresolved. V lost 0 bases and J 10 bases, leaving 9 bases between the germline ends. Germline V gene sequence: CDR1 KGHDR, CDR2 SFDVKD. This CDR3 region has 13 residues. As DNA, the CDR3 is TGTGCCACCAGTGATTTGGAGGATTGGGAGCAGTTCTTC. Protein product: CATSDLEDWEQFF.

The rearrangement joins TRBV25-1 to TRBJ2-3; no definite D call. CDR3 length: 12 residues. V was shortened by 7 bases and J by 1 base, with 6 bases between the two germline ends. Germline V gene lookup returns CDR1 MGHDK and CDR2 SYGVNS. In nucleotides, the CDR3 is TGTGCCAGCAACGCAGGCACAGATACGCAGTATTTT. Translated: CASNAGTDTQYF.

This clone was seen only once. The chain joins TRBV19 to TRBJ1-1; D perhaps matches TRBD1 (6 bases). The CDR3 is made up of 19 amino acids. CDR1 and CDR2 (germline): LNHDA, SQIVND (reference sequence). Trimming removed 4 bases at V and 0 bases at J, with 24 bases between. In DNA, the CDR3 is TGTGCCAGTAGTACCCGGGGGGGGGCAAGCTTTCCATTGAACACTGAAGCTTTCTTT. As protein: CASSTRGGASFPLNTEAFF.

The chain combines TRBV9 with TRBJ2-1, with 9 positions matching TRBD1. Trimming cost V 4 bases and J 9 bases; bases outside gene matches: 8. The germline gives CDR1 SGDLS, CDR2 YYNGEE. This CDR3 region has 14 residues. The CDR3 protein is CASSPTGQGGEQFF. CDR3 nucleotide sequence: TGTGCCAGCAGCCCAACGGGACAGGGAGGTGAGCAGTTCTTC.

V and J are TRBV13 and TRBJ2-7; 7 nucleotides agree with TRBD1. V dropped 4 bases and J dropped 2; count of bases not matched to a gene: 14. Germline V gene lookup returns CDR1 PRHDT and CDR2 FYEKMQ (reference sequence). This CDR3 is 17 amino acids long. Written as DNA, the CDR3 is TGTGCCAGCAGCTCAACCTATTCGGACAGGTCGACCTACGAGCAGTACTTC. Its translation: CASSSTYSDRSTYEQYF.